This T cell receptor beta chain was profiled in a study of T cells after posttransplantation cyclophosphamide. The assay was immunoSEQ multiplex PCR, and TCRdb's table has in-frame clones only and misses some. The sample has about 20,000 clones, 70% to 90% seen once. Methotrexate plus calcineurin inhibitor accompanied controls' myeloablative marrow transplants; sampling was 1 year later. On this clone: Its antigen is unknown.

Broader study findings: Recipient CMV seropositivity and CMV reactivation strongly tracked TRB clonality.

Germline CDR1 and CDR2: SGDLS and YYNGEE. V was clipped by 2 bases and J by 6 bases, with 5 bases between them. This CDR3 comprises 12 residues. The sample here was PBMCs, taken after an allogeneic stem cell transplant with a calcineurin inhibitor and methotrexate. The chain uses TRBV9 and TRBJ2-2; D remains unclear. This sequence was found in a female patient aged 50-59 years who received an allogeneic stem cell transplant from an unrelated donor, was CMV-positive, and had chronic GVHD only. Part of the T cell pool may stem from the graft donor. This CDR3 is CASSVISGELFF. In DNA, the CDR3 is TGTGCCAGCAGCGTTATCTCCGGGGAGCTGTTTTTT.